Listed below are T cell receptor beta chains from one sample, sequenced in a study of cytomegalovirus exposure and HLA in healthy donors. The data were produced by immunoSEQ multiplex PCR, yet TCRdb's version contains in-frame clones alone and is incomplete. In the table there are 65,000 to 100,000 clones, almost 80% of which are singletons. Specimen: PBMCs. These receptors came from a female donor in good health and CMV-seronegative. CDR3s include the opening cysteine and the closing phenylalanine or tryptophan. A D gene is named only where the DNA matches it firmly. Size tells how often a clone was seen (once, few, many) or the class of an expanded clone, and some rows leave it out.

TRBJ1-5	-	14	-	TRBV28	CASSSRGGNQPQHF	TGTGCCAGCAGTTCCCGAGGTGGCAATCAGCCCCAGCATTTT
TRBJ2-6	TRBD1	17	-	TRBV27	CASSTGQFNSGANVLTF	TGTGCCAGCAGTACGGGACAGTTTAACTCTGGGGCCAACGTCCTGACTTTC
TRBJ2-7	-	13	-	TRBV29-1	CSVPTGIGDEQYF	TGCAGCGTCCCAACGGGGATAGGCGACGAGCAGTACTTC
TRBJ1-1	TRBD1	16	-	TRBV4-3	CASSRGIGTVNTEAFF	TGCGCCAGCAGCCGGGGTATCGGGACAGTGAACACTGAAGCTTTCTTT
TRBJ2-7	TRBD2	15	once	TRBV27	CASSLSGTKIYEQYF	TGTGCCAGCAGTTTATCAGGGACTAAAATTTACGAGCAGTACTTC
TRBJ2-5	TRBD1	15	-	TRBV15	CATSRKQGARETQYF	TGTGCCACCAGCAGGAAACAGGGGGCGAGGGAGACCCAGTACTTC
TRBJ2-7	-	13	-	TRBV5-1	CASSLGTGWEQYF	TGCGCCAGCAGCTTGGGGACTGGGTGGGAGCAGTACTTC
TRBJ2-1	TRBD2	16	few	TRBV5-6	CASSLAGATSGGAQFF	TGTGCCAGCAGCTTGGCCGGGGCTACTAGCGGGGGGGCTCAGTTCTTC
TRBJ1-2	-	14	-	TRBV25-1	CASSENRVNYGYTF	TGTGCCAGCAGTGAAAATCGGGTCAACTATGGCTACACCTTC
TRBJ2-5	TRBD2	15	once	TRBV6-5	CASNPRGGLGETQYF	TGTGCCAGCAATCCACGGGGGGGCTTGGGGGAGACCCAGTACTTC
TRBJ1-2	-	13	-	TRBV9	CASSVRGGYGYTF	TGTGCCAGCAGCGTACGGGGTGGGTATGGCTACACCTTC
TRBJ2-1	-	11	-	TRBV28	CASSRGNEQFF	TGTGCCAGCAGTAGGGGTAATGAGCAGTTCTTC
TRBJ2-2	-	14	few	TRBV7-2	CASRLPTLGGELFF	TGTGCCAGCAGACTACCAACCCTCGGCGGGGAGCTGTTTTTT
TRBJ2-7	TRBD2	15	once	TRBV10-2	CASSEALAEFYEQYF	TGCGCCAGCAGTGAGGCCCTAGCGGAGTTTTACGAGCAGTACTTC
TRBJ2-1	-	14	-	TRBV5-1	CASSSRGEFGEQFF	TGCGCCAGCAGCTCGCGGGGAGAATTCGGTGAGCAGTTCTTC
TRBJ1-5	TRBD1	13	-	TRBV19	CASGQVSGQPQHF	TGTGCCAGCGGACAGGTCAGCGGTCAGCCCCAGCATTTT
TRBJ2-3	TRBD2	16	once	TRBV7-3	CASSLAGGGPRDTQYF	TGTGCCAGCAGCTTAGCGGGGGGGGGCCCTAGGGATACGCAGTATTTT
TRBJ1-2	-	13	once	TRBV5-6	CASSLRSGYGYTF	TGTGCCAGCAGTTTACGCTCGGGCTATGGCTACACCTTC
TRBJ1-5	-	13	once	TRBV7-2	CASSSTHREPQHF	TGTGCCAGCAGCTCAACACACAGGGAGCCCCAGCATTTT
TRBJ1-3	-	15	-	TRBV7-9	CSSSSLGGSGNTIYF	TGTTCCAGCAGCTCCCTGGGGGGCTCTGGAAACACCATATATTTT
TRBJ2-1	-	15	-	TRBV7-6	CASSLWGTENNEQFF	TGTGCCAGCAGCTTGTGGGGGACTGAGAACAATGAGCAGTTCTTC
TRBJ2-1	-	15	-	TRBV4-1	CASSQEVPEYNEQFF	TGCGCCAGCAGCCAAGAAGTACCGGAGTACAATGAGCAGTTCTTC
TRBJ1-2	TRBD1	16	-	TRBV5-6	CASSYDRGGSTYGYTF	TGTGCCAGCAGCTACGACAGGGGAGGATCAACGTATGGCTACACCTTC
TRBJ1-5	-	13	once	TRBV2	CASSERLGWPQHF	TGTGCCAGCAGTGAGAGACTGGGTTGGCCCCAGCATTTT
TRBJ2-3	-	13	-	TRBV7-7	CASSLGGGNTQYF	TGTGCTAGCAGCTTGGGGGGTGGAAATACGCAGTATTTT
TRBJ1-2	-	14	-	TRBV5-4	CASSTEAGIYGYTF	TGTGCCAGCAGCACGGAAGCGGGCATCTATGGCTACACCTTC
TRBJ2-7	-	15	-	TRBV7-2	CASSLPGVKRDKQYF	TGTGCCAGCAGCCTCCCAGGTGTTAAGCGGGACAAGCAGTACTTC
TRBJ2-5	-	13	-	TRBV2	CASSESERRSPYF	TGTGCCAGCAGTGAGAGTGAGAGACGGAGCCCTTACTTC
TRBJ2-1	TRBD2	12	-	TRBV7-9	CASSFWEGEQFF	TGTGCCAGCAGCTTTTGGGAGGGTGAGCAGTTCTTC
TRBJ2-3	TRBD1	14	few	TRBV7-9	CASSFGTVTDTQYF	TGTGCCAGCAGCTTTGGGACAGTCACAGATACGCAGTATTTT
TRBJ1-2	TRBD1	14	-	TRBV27	CASRNSGQGYGYTF	TGTGCCAGCAGGAACTCGGGACAGGGATATGGCTACACCTTC
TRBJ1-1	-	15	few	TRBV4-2	CASSPFDSLNTEAFF	TGTGCCAGCAGCCCCTTCGACAGCCTGAACACTGAAGCTTTCTTT
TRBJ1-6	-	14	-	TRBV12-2	CASRLARRFYPLHF	TGTGCAAGTCGCTTAGCGCGGAGGTTCTACCCCCTCCACTTT
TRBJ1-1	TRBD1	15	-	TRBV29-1	CSVVWGGTGNTEAFF	TGCAGCGTTGTGTGGGGGGGGACAGGGAATACTGAAGCTTTCTTT
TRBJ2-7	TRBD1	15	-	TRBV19	CASRIHLRDSAEQYF	TGTGCCAGTAGAATACATCTCCGGGACAGCGCCGAGCAGTACTTC
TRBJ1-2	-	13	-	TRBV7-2	CASSSGSNYGYTF	TGTGCCAGCAGCTCGGGGTCTAACTATGGCTACACCTTC
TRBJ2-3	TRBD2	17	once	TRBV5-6	CASSWAGTSGYTDTQYF	TGTGCCAGCAGCTGGGCCGGGACTAGCGGATACACAGATACGCAGTATTTT
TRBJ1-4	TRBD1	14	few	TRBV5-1	CASSPGQGEEKLFF	TGCGCCAGCAGCCCTGGACAGGGGGAGGAAAAACTGTTTTTT
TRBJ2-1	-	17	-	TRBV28	CASSPPRTRIGPNEQFF	TGTGCCAGCAGTCCCCCACGGACACGAATAGGACCAAATGAGCAGTTCTTC
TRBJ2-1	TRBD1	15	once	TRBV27	CASSLDRVSYNEQFF	TGTGCCAGCAGTTTGGACAGGGTCTCCTACAATGAGCAGTTCTTC
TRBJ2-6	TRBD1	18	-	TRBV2	CASSSGTGKLSGANVLTF	TGTGCCAGCAGTTCTGGGACAGGGAAGCTCTCTGGGGCCAACGTCCTGACTTTC
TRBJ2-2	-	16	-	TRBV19	CASSIRGGQTTGELFF	TGTGCCAGTAGTATACGGGGGGGACAGACCACCGGGGAGCTGTTTTTT
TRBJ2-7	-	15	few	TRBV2	CASTKDSSSSYEQYF	TGTGCCAGTACCAAGGACAGCTCGAGCTCCTACGAGCAGTACTTC
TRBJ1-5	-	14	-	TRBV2	CASSERREYQPQHF	TGTGCCAGCAGTGAGCGTCGTGAATATCAGCCCCAGCATTTT
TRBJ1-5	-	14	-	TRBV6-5	CASSGEYSNQPQHF	TGTGCCAGCAGTGGGGAGTATAGCAATCAGCCCCAGCATTTT